This T cell receptor beta chain was documented in a study of CD8 T cells in cerebrospinal fluid in Alzheimer's disease. Study-wide results and limits: The largest CSF clone was proportionally bigger in mild cognitive impairment or Alzheimer's disease than controls. Expanded clones of at least 3% were commoner in Alzheimer's patients than healthy subjects.

This clonotype counts as medium-sized by frequency. Its antigen remains unknown. CSF cells underwent 10X single-cell V(D)J and 5' gene-expression profiling. TCRdb reprocessed the 10x single-cell sequencing reads, with one entry per CDR3 protein and no DNA. Seen in this sample are 1,500 to 2,000 distinct CDR3 sequences; the ten most common clones hold about 6.1%. The CDR3 totals 14 residues. Germline V gives CDR1 MNHNY, CDR2 SVGAGI (reference sequence). The sequence was collected from a human donor in good health. Material for sequencing was cerebrospinal fluid. This chain joins TRBV6-6 and TRBJ2-3; TCRdb proposes TRBD1, but this gene call is untestable without DNA. The CDR3 is CASNRQGEADTQYF.